A single sample gave rise to the 29 T cell receptor beta chains below, sequenced in a study of OX40 agonist ivuxolimab in advanced cancers. The assay was immunoSEQ multiplex PCR, and TCRdb's table has in-frame clones only and misses some. The sample shows fewer than 55,000 clones, over 70% of them seen only once. The sample consisted of CD4+ or CD8+ T cells sorted from blood, taken in a trial of the OX40 agonist ivuxolimab. The receptor set was obtained from an adult with an advanced solid tumor such as melanoma, head and neck, liver or kidney cancer.

This clone showed up just a few times. The chain combines TRBV6-6 with TRBJ1-2, with D hard to call. V lost 5 bases to trimming and J lost 2 bases, with 9 bases between them. Germline V gives CDR1 MNHNY, CDR2 SVGAGI (reference sequence). The CDR3 totals 13 residues. CDR3 in amino acids: CASSPDGNYGYTF. Here the CDR3 DNA reads TGTGCCAGCAGTCCTGACGGGAACTATGGCTACACCTTC.

The chain is built from TRBV27 and TRBJ2-7, with unresolved D. V was trimmed by 2 bases and J by 3 bases, leaving 8 bases between them. The CDR3 is 13 residues long. Germline-derived CDR1 and CDR2 are MNHEY and SMNVEV (reference sequence). This chain's CDR3 is CASSLLLNYEQYF. In DNA form, the CDR3 reads TGTGCCAGCAGTTTACTCCTGAACTACGAGCAGTACTTC.

V usage is TRBV14 and J usage is TRBJ2-1, with 7 bases lining up with TRBD1. The length of the CDR3 is 12 residues. CDR1 and CDR2 from the germline V gene are SGHDN and FVKESK. V shed 5 bases and J 12 bases; nucleotides not matched to a gene: 7. This chain's CDR3 is CASSKQGSGQFF. The CDR3 nucleotides are TGTGCCAGCAGCAAACAGGGGTCCGGGCAGTTCTTC.

V is TRBV7-9 and J is TRBJ2-5; 8 positions match TRBD2. Germline CDR1 and CDR2: SEHNR and FQNEAQ (reference sequence). After removal of 3 bases from V and 2 bases from J, the junction contained 8 bases not matched to a gene. The CDR3 totals 16 residues. In nucleotides, the CDR3 is TGTGCCAGCAGCTTTTGGCTGAGCGGGAGACAAGAGACCCAGTACTTC. Translating gives CASSFWLSGRQETQYF.

This clone has only a few counts. CDR3 nucleotide sequence: TGCGCCAGCAGCCAAGACCCGGCGCGGGGCGGGAGTGAGCAGTTCTTC. This codes for CASSQDPARGGSEQFF. The chain uses TRBV4-1 and TRBJ2-1; TRBD2 matches 7 bases. The V gene end was trimmed by 0 bases and the J gene end by 9 bases; junction bases not matched to a gene: 11. CDR3 size: 16 residues. Germline assignment: CDR1 MGHRA and CDR2 YSYEKL.

V usage is TRBV4-1 and J usage is TRBJ2-6; 11 nucleotides agree with TRBD1. There are 17 residues in the CDR3. CDR1 is MGHRA and CDR2 is YSYEKL in the germline V gene. V was clipped by 4 bases and J by 4 bases; unmatched bases: 6. CDR3 sequence: CASSRGQGALGANVLTF. In DNA form, the CDR3 reads TGCGCCAGCAGCCGTGGACAGGGGGCGCTCGGGGCCAACGTCCTGACTTTC.

The rearrangement joins TRBV30 to TRBJ1-2, with D possibly matching TRBD1 (5 bases). Trimming stripped 2 bases from V and 12 bases from J, with 22 bases between. The germline V gene encodes CDR1 GTSNPN and CDR2 SVGIG (reference sequence). This CDR3 is 14 amino acids long. CDR3 protein: CAWSPIAGTLDDTF. The CDR3 DNA is TGTGCCTGGAGTCCTATCGCAGGGACCCTCGATGACACCTTC.

This chain connects TRBV10-3 to TRBJ2-7, with D perhaps matching TRBD2 (5 bases). Trimming cost V 3 bases and J 7 bases, with 10 bases left between them. The CDR3 is made up of 12 amino acids. Germline assignment: CDR1 ENHRY and CDR2 SYGVKD. CDR3: CAISDVEGEQYF. Here the CDR3 DNA reads TGTGCCATCAGTGACGTAGAGGGAGAGCAGTACTTC.

The count of this clone is one. This chain links TRBV7-8 with TRBJ1-1; TRBD1 aligns across 8 bases. Germline V gene data show CDR1 as SGHVS and CDR2 as FQNEAQ. The CDR3 sequence is 13 residues long. Trimming took 5 bases from V and 4 from J; bases not matched to a gene: 3. The CDR3 loop is CASSLDRGTEAFF. The CDR3 nucleotides are TGTGCCAGCAGCCTTGACAGGGGCACTGAAGCTTTCTTT.

The CDR3 nucleotides read TGTGCCAGCAGCTTGAGGACCCTTGGTACGCAGTATTTT. It specifies CASSLRTLGTQYF. The chain combines TRBV5-6 with TRBJ2-3, with D unresolved. The ends were cut back, 1 base at V and 8 bases at J, with 11 bases in the middle. Looked up from germline, CDR1 is SGHDT and CDR2 is YYEEEE. The CDR3 sequence is 13 residues long.

This clone was detected once. The chain links TRBV5-4 to TRBJ2-1, with D possibly matching TRBD1 (7 bases). Germline V gene lookup returns CDR1 SGHNT and CDR2 YYREEE (reference sequence). This CDR3 region has 15 residues. V gave up 2 bases and J gave up 10 bases, with 19 bases separating them. Here the CDR3 reads CASSLVISGGIEQFF. The DNA for the CDR3 is TGTGCCAGCAGCTTAGTAATCTCAGGGGGGATAGAGCAGTTCTTC.

The chain carries TRBV6-5 and TRBJ1-2; no firm D call. This CDR3 contains 14 residues. The V gene lost 0 bases and the J gene lost 3 bases, with 8 bases spanning the gap. In germline, CDR1 is MNHEY, CDR2 SVGAGI. CDR3 DNA: TGTGCCAGCAGTTACTCGGTGTCCGACTATGGCTACACCTTC. Translating gives CASSYSVSDYGYTF.

J is TRBJ1-2 and V is TRBV30, with a possible D match to TRBD1 (6 bases). This CDR3 spans 15 amino acids. The V end was cut by 0 bases, the J end by 4 bases, with 15 bases between. Germline V gives CDR1 GTSNPN, CDR2 SVGIG (reference sequence). The CDR3: CAWSVQSGVGYGYTF. As DNA, the CDR3 is TGTGCCTGGAGTGTACAGTCAGGGGTCGGCTATGGCTACACCTTC.

V is TRBV5-1 and J is TRBJ1-2; tentative D call: TRBD1 (5 bases). CDR3 length: 15 amino acids. CDR1 is SGHRS and CDR2 is YFSETQ in the germline V gene. V was shortened by 0 bases and J by 3 bases, with 12 bases between the two germline ends. The CDR3 is CASSLDGQGYYGYTF. The DNA for the CDR3 is TGCGCCAGCAGCTTGGATGGGCAGGGCTACTATGGCTACACCTTC.

The chain combines TRBV19 with TRBJ1-3; 10 bases map to TRBD2. The closer fit of TRBJ2-2 to the DNA end suggests the J call may be wrong. Germline assignment: CDR1 LNHDA and CDR2 SQIVND (reference sequence). This CDR3 is built from 14 residues. The CDR3: CASRMTSGTGELFF. The CDR3 DNA reads as TGTGCCAGTAGAATGACTAGCGGGACCGGGGAGCTGTTTTTT.

The chain combines TRBV25-1 with TRBJ2-7; D is perhaps TRBD1 (5 bases). This CDR3 is built from 14 residues. CDR1 MGHDK and CDR2 SYGVNS come from the germline V gene. The germline V and J ends were trimmed by 8 bases and 0 bases, with 14 bases remaining between them. The CDR3 reads CASDSALSSYEQYF. The CDR3, as DNA: TGTGCCAGCGACAGCGCGCTAAGCTCCTACGAGCAGTACTTC.

CDR3 DNA sequence: TGTGCCAGTTTCGCCTGGGACAGTCCCACAGATACGCAGTATTTT. Its protein product is CASFAWDSPTDTQYF. This sequence joins TRBV27 and TRBJ2-3; 7 positions match TRBD1. V shed 9 bases and J 2 bases; nucleotides not matched to a gene: 11. The germline V gene encodes CDR1 MNHEY and CDR2 SMNVEV (reference sequence). The CDR3 consists of 15 residues.

The rearrangement links TRBV2 to TRBJ1-1; 8 bases map to TRBD1. Germline V gives CDR1 SNHLY, CDR2 FYNNEI. The V and J ends lost 6 bases and 8 bases, in that order; junction bases with no gene match: 11. This CDR3 contains 14 residues. This chain's CDR3 is CASRRQGIAAEAFF. The CDR3, as DNA: TGTGCCAGCAGAAGACAGGGGATTGCGGCGGAAGCTTTCTTT.

CDR3 coding DNA: TGTGCCAGCAGCTTAATAGGCGGGGGCAAAAGCACAGATACGCAGTATTTT. It codes for CASSLIGGGKSTDTQYF. The chain employs TRBV7-2 and TRBJ2-3; possible D gene TRBD2, 7 bases. Germline loops: CDR1 SGHTA, CDR2 FQGNSA. Trimming removed 2 bases from V and 0 bases from J, with 15 bases in between. The CDR3 length is 17 residues.

The CDR3 protein is CASSYSVGSGNQPQHF. The DNA of the CDR3 is TGTGCCAGCAGTTACTCAGTTGGGAGCGGGAATCAGCCCCAGCATTTT. This chain links TRBV6-5 with TRBJ1-5, with unresolved D. The germline V and J ends were trimmed by 0 bases and 4 bases, with 13 bases remaining between them. The germline V gene encodes CDR1 MNHEY and CDR2 SVGAGI. The CDR3 spans 16 residues.

This clone was recorded a few times. V gene TRBV6-1 combines with J gene TRBJ2-7, with D possibly being TRBD1 (5 bases). The germline CDR1 and CDR2 sequences are MNHNS and SASEGT. Trimming shortened V by 2 bases and J by 2 bases, and 7 bases separated the two germline ends. This CDR3 region has 13 residues. The CDR3: CASSETGPYEQYV. The CDR3 region has the DNA TGTGCCAGCAGTGAAACAGGACCCTACGAGCAGTACGTC.

This clone is a singleton in its sample. This rearrangement joins TRBV9 to TRBJ2-5, with 9 bases identical to TRBD1. CDR1 and CDR2 (germline): SGDLS, YYNGEE. J was trimmed by 0 bases and V by 2 bases; bases with no gene match: 2. The CDR3 is made up of 15 amino acids. The CDR3 nucleotides are TGTGCCAGCAGCGTTGGACAGGGGTACCAAGAGACCCAGTACTTC. Its translation is CASSVGQGYQETQYF.

This chain connects TRBV27 to TRBJ2-1, with unresolved D. Germline assignment: CDR1 MNHEY and CDR2 SMNVEV (reference sequence). The ends were cut back, 3 bases at V and 9 bases at J, with 15 bases in the middle. The CDR3 length is 14 residues. CDR3: CASSFWADGIEQFF. The CDR3 DNA follows: TGTGCCAGCAGTTTCTGGGCGGACGGTATTGAGCAGTTCTTC.

This sequence joins TRBV28 and TRBJ2-7; TRBD1 matches at 10 bases. CDR3 length: 15 residues. With V trimmed by 5 bases and J by 2 bases, 6 bases remained unmatched. Germline CDR1 MDHEN, CDR2 SYDVKM. The CDR3 sequence is CASSPPGQGAYEQYF. For the CDR3, the DNA is TGTGCCAGCAGTCCCCCCGGACAGGGGGCCTACGAGCAGTACTTC.

Many counts were recorded for this clone. This chain uses TRBV7-9 with TRBJ1-1, with D uncertain. CDR3 length equals 14 residues. The germline V gene encodes CDR1 SEHNR and CDR2 FQNEAQ (reference sequence). V was trimmed by 1 base and J by 4 bases, leaving 10 bases between them. The CDR3 protein is CASSLEAGSTEAFF. The CDR3 DNA follows: TGTGCCAGCAGCTTAGAAGCGGGAAGCACTGAAGCTTTCTTT.

This clone was seen a handful of times. The sample has other DNA sequences that encode this CDR3 too. The chain couples TRBV5-1 to TRBJ1-5, with a tentative D call TRBD1 (6 bases). Trimming stripped 0 bases from V and 2 bases from J, with 9 bases between. Germline V gives CDR1 SGHRS, CDR2 YFSETQ. The CDR3 length is 15 residues. CDR3 region: CASSLAPGGNQPQHF. CDR3 DNA: TGCGCCAGCAGCTTGGCGCCAGGGGGCAATCAGCCCCAGCATTTT.

V gene TRBV7-6 combines with J gene TRBJ2-7; D uncertain. In germline, CDR1 is SGHVS, CDR2 FNYEAQ. This CDR3 is 11 amino acids long. V was shortened by 3 bases and J by 4 bases, with 4 bases between the two germline ends. DNA of the CDR3: TGTGCCAGCAGCTTTACATACGAGCAGTACTTC. Its protein product is CASSFTYEQYF.

V is TRBV9 and J is TRBJ1-1; 7 positions agree with TRBD1. The germline CDR1 and CDR2 sequences are SGDLS and YYNGEE. This CDR3 comprises 15 residues. The junction had 7 bases not matched to a gene; V was cut back by 0 bases and J by 5 bases. CDR3 DNA: TGTGCCAGCAGCGTAGGAGACAGGGTAAGGACTGAAGCTTTCTTT. Its protein product is CASSVGDRVRTEAFF.

This chain uses TRBV7-9 with TRBJ2-2, with 8 bases fitting TRBD1. The CDR3 contains 18 residues. The ends lost 6 bases at V and 6 bases at J; junction bases unmatched: 18. The V gene's germline CDR1 is SEHNR and CDR2 FQNEAQ (reference sequence). In nucleotides, the CDR3 is TGTGCCAGCAGTCACCCCCGAGTGGGCAGGGGGCATCCCGGGGAGCTGTTTTTT. This translates into CASSHPRVGRGHPGELFF.